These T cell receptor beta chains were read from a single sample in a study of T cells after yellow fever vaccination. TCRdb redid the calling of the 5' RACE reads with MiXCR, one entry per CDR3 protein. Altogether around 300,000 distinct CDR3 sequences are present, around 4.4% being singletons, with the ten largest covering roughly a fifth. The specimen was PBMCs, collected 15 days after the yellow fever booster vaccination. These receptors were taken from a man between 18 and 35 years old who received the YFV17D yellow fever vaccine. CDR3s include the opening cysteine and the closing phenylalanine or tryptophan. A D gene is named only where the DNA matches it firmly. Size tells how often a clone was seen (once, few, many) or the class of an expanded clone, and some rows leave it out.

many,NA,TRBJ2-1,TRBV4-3,CASSQETRQGGYNEQFF,TGCGCCAGCAGCCAAGAAACCCGGCAGGGTGGTTACAATGAGCAGTTCTTC
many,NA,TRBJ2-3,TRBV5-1,CASSLARVADTQYF,TGCGCCAGCAGCTTGGCTCGGGTAGCAGATACGCAGTATTTT
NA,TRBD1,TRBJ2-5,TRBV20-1,CSASKAGGEVGAETQYF,TGCAGTGCTAGCAAGGCAGGGGGCGAAGTGGGGGCAGAGACCCAGTACTTC
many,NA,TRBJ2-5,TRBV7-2,CASSLVGEETQYF,TGTGCCAGCAGCTTGGTGGGCGAGGAGACCCAGTACTTC
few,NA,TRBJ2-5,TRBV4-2,CASSQAAGQIQETQYF,TGTGCCAGCAGCCAAGCGGCGGGGCAGATTCAAGAGACCCAGTACTTC
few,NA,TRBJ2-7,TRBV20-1,CSARDGRGPLEQYF,TGCAGTGCTAGAGATGGCCGGGGGCCCCTAGAGCAGTACTTC
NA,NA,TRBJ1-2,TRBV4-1,CASSPARQDYYGYTF,TGCGCCAGCAGCCCCGCCCGACAGGACTACTATGGCTACACCTTC
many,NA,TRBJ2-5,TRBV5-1,CASSLDPGDPGRTQYF,TGCGCCAGCAGCCTCGATCCAGGGGACCCGGGACGAACCCAGTACTTC
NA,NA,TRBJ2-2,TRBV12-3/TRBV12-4,CASSLVGRADTGELFF,TGTGCCAGCAGTTTAGTGGGCAGGGCGGACACCGGGGAGCTGTTTTTT
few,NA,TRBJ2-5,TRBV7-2,CASLEQETQYF,TGTGCCAGCTTGGAGCAAGAGACCCAGTACTTC
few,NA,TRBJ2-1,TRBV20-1,CSASTGRREQFF,TGCAGTGCTAGTACCGGGCGTCGTGAGCAGTTCTTC
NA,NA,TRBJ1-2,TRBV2,CASSEAIRQILSF,TGTGCCAGCAGTGAAGCGATCCGGCAGATCCTATCCTTC
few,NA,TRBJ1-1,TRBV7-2,CASTTEGVRMNTEAFF,TGTGCCAGCACCACCGAGGGGGTCCGGATGAACACTGAAGCTTTCTTT
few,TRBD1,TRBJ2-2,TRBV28,CASSSPRKTGLNTGELFF,TGTGCCAGCAGTTCCCCTCGCAAGACAGGGTTAAACACCGGGGAGCTGTTTTTT
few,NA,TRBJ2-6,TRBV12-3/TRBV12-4,CASSSRGGASSGANVLTF,TGTGCCAGCAGTAGCCGCGGCGGGGCGAGCTCTGGGGCCAACGTCCTGACTTTC
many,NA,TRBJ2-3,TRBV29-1,CSVGGRRADTQYF,TGCAGCGTAGGAGGTCGGCGTGCAGATACGCAGTATTTT
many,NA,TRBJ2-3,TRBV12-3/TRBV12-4,CASLRGSTDTQYF,TGTGCCAGTCTGAGGGGGAGCACAGATACGCAGTATTTT
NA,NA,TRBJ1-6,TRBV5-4,CASSYTGGNSPLHF,TGTGCCAGCAGCTACACCGGGGGAAATTCACCCCTCCACTTT
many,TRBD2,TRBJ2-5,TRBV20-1,CSAAPSGVGETQYF,TGCAGTGCCGCACCTAGCGGGGTGGGGGAGACCCAGTACTTC
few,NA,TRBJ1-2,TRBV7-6,CASSGTGTMSDYTF,TGTGCCAGCAGCGGTACCGGGACGATGTCGGACTACACCTTC
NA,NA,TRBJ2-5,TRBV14,CASSQPRGQQETQYF,TGTGCCAGCAGCCAGCCCCGAGGGCAGCAGGAGACCCAGTACTTC
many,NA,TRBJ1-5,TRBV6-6,CASSYPRQPQHF,TGTGCCAGCAGTTACCCTCGCCAACCCCAGCATTTT
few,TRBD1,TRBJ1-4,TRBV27,CASSIGTVNEKLFF,TGTGCCAGCAGTATAGGGACAGTTAATGAAAAACTGTTTTTT